This T cell receptor (beta chain) was profiled in a study of OX40 agonist ivuxolimab in advanced cancers. As for the study in general: While on treatment, patients had intravenous ivuxolimab at 0.01 to 10 mg/kg every 2 weeks.

Blood sampling took place at baseline, cycle 4 day 1, and cycle 7 day 1. Germline assignment: CDR1 LNHDA and CDR2 SQIVND (reference sequence). Trimming took 5 bases from V and 1 from J, leaving 12 bases between them. The CDR3 covers 15 residues. Libraries were prepared by immunoSEQ multiplex PCR; TCRdb keeps only in-frame clonotypes and omits some of them. The data hold approximately 58,000 clones, with 70% to 80% observed a single time. With respect to this clone: Its target is unknown.

General study results and limits: CD4+ T cells averaged fewer expanded clones than CD8+ T cells. There was clonal expansion of CD4+ and CD8+ blood T cells by week 6 at 0.1 to 3.0 mg/kg.

The rearrangement links TRBV19 to TRBJ1-5; TRBD1 is a possible D gene (5 bases). This sequence originates from an adult with an advanced solid tumor such as melanoma, head and neck, liver or kidney cancer. The sequencing here drew on CD4+ or CD8+ T cells sorted from blood, taken in a trial of the OX40 agonist ivuxolimab. The CDR3 DNA reads TGTGCCAGTAGTCGGGACTTCTCCAGCAATCAGCCCCAGCATTTT. Amino acids: CASSRDFSSNQPQHF.